Listed below are T cell receptor beta chains from one sample, sequenced in a study of T-cell reconstitution after alpha-beta-depleted transplantation in children. TCRdb redid the calling of the PCR reads with MiXCR, one entry per CDR3 protein. Of roughly 670,000 distinct CDR3 sequences listed, around 12% are singletons. Sequences were derived from PBMCs, sampled before TCRalphabeta/CD19-depleted stem cell transplant. These receptors originate from a girl aged 2 to 9 with congenital amegakaryocytic thrombocytopenia, due to receive a stem cell transplant. CDR3s leave out the opening cysteine and the closing phenylalanine or tryptophan.

v_call: TRBV6-1; j_call: TRBJ1-1; cdr3_aa: ASRIDGRNTEAF
v_call: TRBV20-1; j_call: TRBJ2-3; cdr3_aa: SAREGRYSTDTQY
v_call: TRBV12-3/TRBV12-4; j_call: TRBJ2-3; cdr3_aa: ASSFTGARTDTQY
v_call: TRBV20-1; j_call: TRBJ2-7; cdr3_aa: SARPPGAGAYEQY
v_call: TRBV20-1; j_call: TRBJ2-1; cdr3_aa: SATRGLAGVNEQF
v_call: TRBV28; j_call: TRBJ2-5; cdr3_aa: ASSSPGRKETQY
v_call: TRBV12-3/TRBV12-4; j_call: TRBJ1-5; cdr3_aa: ASSLASGQLIQPQH
v_call: TRBV5-1; j_call: TRBJ2-1; cdr3_aa: ASSVSNDEQF
v_call: TRBV28; j_call: TRBJ2-1; cdr3_aa: ASSLGTYSYNEQF
v_call: TRBV28; j_call: TRBJ2-2; cdr3_aa: ASSFRHTGELF
v_call: TRBV11-2; j_call: TRBJ2-6; cdr3_aa: ASSLIGGPRSGANVLT
v_call: TRBV28; j_call: TRBJ2-3; cdr3_aa: ASRPALAGDTQY
v_call: TRBV20-1; j_call: TRBJ2-1; cdr3_aa: SASGREGEQF
v_call: TRBV4-2; j_call: TRBJ2-1; cdr3_aa: ASRSTMRSSYNEQF
v_call: TRBV30; j_call: TRBJ1-2; cdr3_aa: AWSAYSGQGSLAPYGYT
v_call: TRBV10-2; j_call: TRBJ1-2; cdr3_aa: ASSGKGDYGYT
v_call: TRBV20-1; j_call: TRBJ2-5; cdr3_aa: SAGGLAMETQY
v_call: TRBV20-1; j_call: TRBJ2-3; cdr3_aa: SARASYDSRGRGDTQY
v_call: TRBV15; j_call: TRBJ2-1; cdr3_aa: ATSRDLGSGGYNEQF
v_call: TRBV29-1; j_call: TRBJ1-1; cdr3_aa: SGVLLMNTEAF
v_call: TRBV18; j_call: TRBJ2-5; cdr3_aa: ASSPRANQETQY
v_call: TRBV20-1; j_call: TRBJ2-3; cdr3_aa: SASPGTLYTDTQY
v_call: TRBV10-2; j_call: TRBJ2-2; cdr3_aa: ASSDPLFYTGELF
v_call: TRBV7-9; j_call: TRBJ2-7; cdr3_aa: ASSLTVRADYEQY
v_call: TRBV5-1; j_call: TRBJ2-3; cdr3_aa: ASSPSPRTSGRGADTQY
v_call: TRBV19; j_call: TRBJ2-6; cdr3_aa: ASSTTFLVGSGANVLT
v_call: TRBV7-9; j_call: TRBJ1-1; cdr3_aa: ASSLNPKVRGVTEAF
v_call: TRBV6-5; j_call: TRBJ2-5; cdr3_aa: ASSLRLAAHQETQY
v_call: TRBV7-9; j_call: TRBJ2-7; cdr3_aa: ASSLEGWGEQY
v_call: TRBV10-3; j_call: TRBJ1-2; cdr3_aa: AISEPLNRFNGYT
v_call: TRBV7-2; j_call: TRBJ2-2; cdr3_aa: ASSHMGQGYTGELF
v_call: TRBV4-1; j_call: TRBJ1-1; cdr3_aa: ASSQVAQGATEAF
v_call: TRBV5-1; j_call: TRBJ1-1; cdr3_aa: ASSLGQAVYTEAF
v_call: TRBV12-3/TRBV12-4; j_call: TRBJ2-7; cdr3_aa: ASSGTRAGGDEQY
v_call: TRBV20-1; j_call: TRBJ1-1; cdr3_aa: SAKDSLNTEAF
v_call: TRBV7-8; j_call: TRBJ2-2; cdr3_aa: ASSGQEILNTGELF
v_call: TRBV12-3/TRBV12-4; j_call: TRBJ2-5; cdr3_aa: ASRGGTRIDQETQY
v_call: TRBV29-1; j_call: TRBJ1-2; cdr3_aa: SVDPQGNYGYT
v_call: TRBV5-1; j_call: TRBJ2-1; cdr3_aa: ASSLAAGIEQF
v_call: TRBV29-1; j_call: TRBJ2-5; cdr3_aa: SVGKAGGRETQY
v_call: TRBV20-1; j_call: TRBJ2-1; cdr3_aa: SAPFDRWAYNEQF
v_call: TRBV14; j_call: TRBJ2-1; cdr3_aa: ASSPLQDSYNEQF
v_call: TRBV27; j_call: TRBJ2-7; cdr3_aa: ASRRTSLSYEQY
v_call: TRBV12-3/TRBV12-4; j_call: TRBJ1-2; cdr3_aa: ASSSGRDSYGYT
v_call: TRBV12-3/TRBV12-4; j_call: TRBJ2-2; cdr3_aa: ASSPGEGTGELF
v_call: TRBV7-2; j_call: TRBJ1-1; cdr3_aa: ASSDRAPRKSEAF
v_call: TRBV15; j_call: TRBJ2-1; cdr3_aa: ATSTQEYNEQF
v_call: TRBV2; j_call: TRBJ2-6; cdr3_aa: ASSALTNGYLTSGANVLT
v_call: TRBV10-3; j_call: TRBJ2-5; cdr3_aa: AIRGTDRKETQY
v_call: TRBV3-1; j_call: TRBJ2-1; cdr3_aa: ASSQGLGGTPYNEQF
v_call: TRBV20-1; j_call: TRBJ2-7; cdr3_aa: SARNAGTYEQY
v_call: TRBV5-8; j_call: TRBJ1-5; cdr3_aa: ASSLMGSSNQPQH
v_call: TRBV29-1; j_call: TRBJ2-1; cdr3_aa: SVEGGESFEQF
v_call: TRBV5-1; j_call: TRBJ2-5; cdr3_aa: ASSIQSAETQY